This T cell receptor beta chain derives from a study of T cells after yellow fever vaccination. The wider study: Fractions of limited cellularity were prepared by means of SMART-Seq v4 Ultra Low Input. Study-level results: The secondary response peaked faster, at day 5 versus 15, but was weaker. Boosting was followed by the reappearance of most primary-vaccination clones (around 96% CD4, about 90% CD8).

Comment on this clonotype: The antigen is not known.

The CDR3 extends over 13 amino acids. The ends were cut back, 5 bases at V and 8 bases at J, with 12 bases in the middle. They built TCR cDNA with 5'RACE template switching, a step that put in a universal primer site and UMIs. TCRdb reprocessed the 5' RACE reads via MiXCR and lists one record per CDR3 protein. The table records 620,000 or so distinct CDR3 sequences, over 9% of them present only once. Here the sequenced sample was PBMCs, taken on the day of the yellow fever booster vaccination. The V gene is TRBV12-3 or TRBV12-4, the J gene TRBJ1-4, with a possible D match to TRBD1 (6 bases). This TCR derives from a man under 40 who received the YFV17D yellow fever vaccine. Written as DNA, the CDR3 is TGTGCCAGCAGTGCCGGACAGAGGGAAAAACTGTTTTTT. It translates to CASSAGQREKLFF.